This paragraph covers one TCR beta chain sequence. Antigen unknown. The data stem from a study of cytomegalovirus exposure and HLA in healthy donors. Overall study: Drawn from HLA-typed donors, about 82 million unique TCRs were held in an early data release.

Study conclusions and caveats: Accurate prediction of HLA-A and HLA-B alleles (for most subjects) was reportedly achieved from TCR beta sequences. Published work reported that the classifier diagnosed cytomegalovirus status with high specificity and sensitivity.

Germline lookup yields CDR1 MNHEY and CDR2 SVGAGI. The V end lost 4 bases, the J end lost 8 bases, and 8 bases lay between the germline ends. The CDR3 extends over 11 amino acids. It was with 60 Vbeta and 13 Jbeta primers that the PCR ran. Using immunoSEQ multiplex PCR, the repertoire was profiled, and TCRdb retains in-frame clones only, with some absent. The data hold about 90,000 clones, with around 90% observed a single time. The sequenced material came from PBMCs. The V call is TRBV6-5, the J call TRBJ1-1; D is undetermined. The source of this sequence is a man between 18 and 29 years old in good health and CMV-seronegative. CDR3 loop: CASSSVREAFF. The DNA of the CDR3 is TGTGCCAGCAGTTCGGTACGCGAAGCTTTCTTT.